Following are 20 T cell receptor beta chains from one sample sequenced in a study of blood T cell repertoires in COVID-19. Profiled with immunoSEQ multiplex PCR; TCRdb holds only in-frame clones, not every one. Among 70,000 to 95,000 clones listed, around four fifths were seen once. Sequenced input: peripheral blood. The source is a human donor in a cohort sampled during active COVID-19.

The chain combines TRBV2 with TRBJ2-3; 9 bases are a match to TRBD1. Germline CDR1 is SNHLY and CDR2 is FYNNEI. There are 14 residues in the CDR3. V lost 6 bases to trimming and J lost 5 bases; unmatched junction nucleotides: 6. The CDR3 DNA follows: TGTGCCAGCAGGGGACAGGGAGGCAGAGATACGCAGTATTTT. Its translation is CASRGQGGRDTQYF.

The V and J genes are TRBV27 and TRBJ2-7; 7 bases map to TRBD1. The germline gives CDR1 MNHEY, CDR2 SMNVEV (reference sequence). The V segment lost 5 bases and the J segment 2 bases; nucleotides outside the gene matches: 9. The CDR3 runs 15 residues. The CDR3 spells CASSQRQGSPYEQYF. The CDR3 DNA sequence: TGTGCCAGCAGTCAGAGACAGGGATCCCCCTACGAGCAGTACTTC.

The chain couples TRBV7-8 to TRBJ2-7, with TRBD2 matching 15 bases. Germline assignment: CDR1 SGHVS and CDR2 FQNEAQ. CDR3 length: 16 amino acids. V gave up 5 bases and J gave up 4 bases; unmatched junction bases: 6. The chain's CDR3 is CASSTGLAGGNYEQYF. The CDR3 DNA reads as TGTGCCAGCAGCACCGGACTAGCGGGAGGGAATTACGAGCAGTACTTC. Full variable domain (rest looked up from reference TRBV7-8 and TRBJ2-7): GAGVSQSPRYKVAKRGQDVALRCDPISGHVSLFWYQQALGQGPEFLTYFQNEAQLDKSGLPSDRFFAERPEGSVSTLKIQRTQQEDSAVYLCASSTGLAGGNYEQYFGPGTRLTVT.

This chain uses TRBV6-5 with TRBJ1-4; D ambiguous. V lost 6 bases to trimming and J lost 0 bases, with 11 bases between them. The CDR3 has 15 residues. The germline gives CDR1 MNHEY, CDR2 SVGAGI. CDR3 bases: TGTGCCAGCAGGAGACACGCCACAACTAATGAAAAACTGTTTTTT. It specifies CASRRHATTNEKLFF.

The chain recombines TRBV2 with TRBJ1-1; no reliable D call. Germline assignment: CDR1 SNHLY and CDR2 FYNNEI. CDR3 length: 13 residues. Trimming left V 4 bases short and J 0 bases short, with 6 bases between. This CDR3 reads CASSGEMNTEAFF. The CDR3 DNA reads TGTGCCAGCAGTGGAGAAATGAACACTGAAGCTTTCTTT.

The rearrangement links TRBV28 to TRBJ2-2, with a possible D match to TRBD2 (6 bases). The CDR3 has 18 residues. Germline CDR1 is MDHEN and CDR2 is SYDVKM. V was trimmed by 4 bases and J by 0 bases, leaving 18 bases between them. The CDR3 DNA follows: TGTGCCAGCAGTTCCCGGAAACTAGCCTTCGCGAACACCGGGGAGCTGTTTTTT. It translates to CASSSRKLAFANTGELFF.

V usage is TRBV18 and J usage is TRBJ1-1; D not certain. This CDR3 is 12 amino acids long. Germline values: CDR1 KGHSH, CDR2 LQKENI. V was trimmed by 1 base and J by 6 bases, leaving 6 bases between them. The CDR3 loop reads CASSPQTAEAFF. In nucleotides, the CDR3 is TGTGCCAGCTCACCACAGACTGCTGAAGCTTTCTTT.

The chain has TRBV4-1 and TRBJ2-7; D possibly corresponds to TRBD1 (5 bases). Germline lookup yields CDR1 MGHRA and CDR2 YSYEKL. This CDR3 region has 18 residues. V gave up 2 bases and J gave up 3 bases, with 23 bases separating them. The CDR3 region is CASSQSESVGRVSYEQYF. The CDR3 region has the DNA TGCGCCAGCAGCCAATCAGAGTCGGTCGGCAGGGTTAGCTACGAGCAGTACTTC.

Here the CDR3 reads CASSPTGKHEKLFF. CDR3 DNA sequence: TGTGCCAGCAGTCCGACAGGGAAGCATGAAAAACTGTTTTTT. J is TRBJ1-4 and V is TRBV28; 7 nucleotides match TRBD1. The CDR3 consists of 14 residues. The junction had 6 bases not matched to a gene; V was cut back by 5 bases and J by 6 bases. Per the germline V gene, CDR1 is MDHEN and CDR2 is SYDVKM.

Only a few counts were recorded for this clone. This sequence joins TRBV7-9 and TRBJ2-1; TRBD1 might be the D (5 bases). Per the germline V gene, CDR1 is SEHNR and CDR2 is FQNEAQ (reference sequence). The CDR3 sequence is 15 residues long. Trimming pared 4 bases from V and 8 bases from J, leaving 18 bases between. The CDR3 reads CASSYTLGWGHEQFF. CDR3 nucleotides: TGTGCCAGCAGCTACACTCTGGGCTGGGGCCATGAGCAGTTCTTC. The variable domain in full, completed from reference TRBV7-9 and TRBJ2-1, reads DTGVSQNPRHKITKRGQNVTFRCDPISEHNRLYWYRQTLGQGPEFLTYFQNEAQLEKSRLLSDRFSAERPKGSFSTLEIQRTEQGDSAMYLCASSYTLGWGHEQFFGPGTRLTVL.

V and J are TRBV5-4 and TRBJ2-3; 8 nucleotides line up with TRBD2. V trimming: 0 bases; J trimming: 0 bases; junction bases outside the gene matches: 9. CDR3 length: 18 residues. The germline V gene has CDR1 SGHNT and CDR2 YYREEE (reference sequence). The CDR3 coding sequence is TGTGCCAGCAGCTTGGGGGCGGGAGGATCTTCTAGCACAGATACGCAGTATTTT. Amino acid sequence: CASSLGAGGSSSTDTQYF.

The J gene is TRBJ2-1, the V gene TRBV2; D remains unclear. Trimming removed 6 bases from V and 4 bases from J, with 10 bases in between. This CDR3 spans 13 amino acids. The germline V gene has CDR1 SNHLY and CDR2 FYNNEI. As DNA, the CDR3 is TGTGCCAGCAGCTTTACTAAGTACAATGAGCAGTTCTTC. This codes for CASSFTKYNEQFF.

This chain uses TRBV6-5 with TRBJ2-5, with 9 bases matching TRBD2. V shed 6 bases and J 2 bases; nucleotides not matched to a gene: 7. The germline gives CDR1 MNHEY, CDR2 SVGAGI. The CDR3 sequence is 15 residues long. The CDR3 spells CASSPGGRGQETQYF. CDR3 sequence (DNA): TGTGCCAGCAGCCCAGGCGGGAGGGGACAAGAGACCCAGTACTTC.

The chain combines TRBV28 with TRBJ2-3; D perhaps matches TRBD2 (5 bases). Germline loops: CDR1 MDHEN, CDR2 SYDVKM. The CDR3 is 15 residues long. Trimming cost V 3 bases and J 3 bases, with 13 bases left between them. Here the CDR3 DNA reads TGTGCCAGCAGTTTGGGTGGGCCGGGGACAGATACGCAGTATTTT. As protein: CASSLGGPGTDTQYF. The variable domain in full, completed from reference TRBV28 and TRBJ2-3, reads DVKVTQSSRYLVKRTGEKVFLECVQDMDHENMFWYRQDPGLGLRLIYFSYDVKMKEKGDIPEGYSVSREKKERFSLILESASTNQTSMYLCASSLGGPGTDTQYFGPGTRLTVL.

The J gene is TRBJ1-1, the V gene TRBV28; D ambiguous. V lost 6 bases and J 9 bases, leaving 14 bases between the germline ends. Germline V gives CDR1 MDHEN, CDR2 SYDVKM. The CDR3 is made up of 12 amino acids. CDR3 region: CASSIRREQAFF. The CDR3 nucleotides are TGTGCCAGCAGCATCAGAAGGGAGCAAGCTTTCTTT. The full variable domain, its missing parts supplied by reference TRBV28 and TRBJ1-1, is DVKVTQSSRYLVKRTGEKVFLECVQDMDHENMFWYRQDPGLGLRLIYFSYDVKMKEKGDIPEGYSVSREKKERFSLILESASTNQTSMYLCASSIRREQAFFGQGTRLTVV.

This clone showed up just a few times. This rearrangement joins TRBV19 to TRBJ2-1, with a possible D match to TRBD2 (5 bases). The CDR3 has 13 residues. The V end was cut by 3 bases, the J end by 9 bases, with 12 bases between. Germline V lookup: CDR1 LNHDA, CDR2 SQIVND (reference sequence). The CDR3 coding sequence is TGTGCCAGTAGTATGGACTCCCTAATTGAGCAGTTCTTC. The encoded protein is CASSMDSLIEQFF.

The J gene is TRBJ1-3, the V gene TRBV3-1 (or the pseudogene TRBV3-2), with D possibly being TRBD1 (5 bases). Trimming stripped 0 bases from V and 0 bases from J, with 15 bases between. CDR1 LGHDT and CDR2 YNNKEL come from the germline V gene (reference sequence). There are 18 residues in the CDR3. The CDR3 sequence: CASSQDQGGLLSGNTIYF. For the CDR3, the DNA is TGTGCCAGCAGCCAAGATCAGGGAGGGCTCCTCTCTGGAAACACCATATATTTT.

The rearrangement joins TRBV9 to TRBJ2-2; TRBD2 matches at 11 bases. The J segment lost 5 bases and the V segment lost 4 bases, leaving 4 bases of the junction unmatched. CDR3 length equals 15 residues. CDR1 is SGDLS and CDR2 is YYNGEE in the germline V gene. CDR3 DNA sequence: TGTGCCAGCAGCCCCCGACTAGCGGGAACCGGGGAGCTGTTTTTT. Translation: CASSPRLAGTGELFF.

V gene TRBV14 combines with J gene TRBJ2-7; 8 bases agree with TRBD2. Trimming took 1 base from V and 4 from J; bases not matched to a gene: 12. The CDR3 has 17 amino acids. Germline V gene data show CDR1 as SGHDN and CDR2 as FVKESK. CDR3 loop: CASSQGRNLREVYEQYF. DNA for the CDR3: TGTGCCAGCAGCCAAGGGAGGAATCTGCGGGAGGTTTACGAGCAGTACTTC.

This clone appeared many times. The V call is TRBV2, the J call TRBJ2-3, with D unresolved. Trimming took 4 bases from V and 0 from J, leaving 11 bases between them. This CDR3 contains 15 residues. The germline gives CDR1 SNHLY, CDR2 FYNNEI. For the CDR3, the DNA is TGTGCCAGCAGTGCAGAGATGACTAGCACAGATACGCAGTATTTT. As protein: CASSAEMTSTDTQYF.